This TCR beta chain originates from a study of breast tumors, draining lymph nodes, adjacent tissues. General study points: Tumor T cell lymph node origin was a supported hypothesis, not proven. Tumor repertoires ranked between lymph nodes and nontumor tissue in diversity, with V and J gene preferences. Luminal-like breast cancer showed significantly greater tumor-nontumor repertoire similarity than basal-like breast cancer did.

Comments on this clonotype: Its matching antigen is unknown. A much larger clone differs from this one at a single base, so this may be a read error.

Using its own MiXCR run on the multiplex PCR reads, TCRdb lists one record per CDR3 protein. The table records roughly 14,000 distinct CDR3 sequences, approximately 50% of them present only once. The CDR3 spans 13 residues. Germline values: CDR1 MNHNS, CDR2 SASEGT. The V end was cut by 10 bases, the J end by 8 bases, with 18 bases between. The chain is built from TRBV6-1 and TRBJ2-1; D possibly corresponds to TRBD2 (5 bases). Sequenced input: tumor-adjacent breast tissue. The clonotype was recovered from a female donor with breast cancer. Some clones in this sample may be carry-over from other donors' samples. CDR3 protein: CATGWEEYHEQFF. For the CDR3, the DNA is TGTGCCACGGGATGGGAAGAATATCATGAGCAGTTCTTC.